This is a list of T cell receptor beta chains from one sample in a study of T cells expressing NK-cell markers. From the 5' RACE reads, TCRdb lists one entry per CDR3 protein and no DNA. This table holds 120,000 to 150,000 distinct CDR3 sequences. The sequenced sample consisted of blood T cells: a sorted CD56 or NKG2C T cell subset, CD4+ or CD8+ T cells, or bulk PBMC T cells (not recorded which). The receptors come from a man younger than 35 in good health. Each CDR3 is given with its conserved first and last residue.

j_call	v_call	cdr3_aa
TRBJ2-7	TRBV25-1	CASSVGRIYEQYF
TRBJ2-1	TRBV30	CAWSVGLAEEQFF
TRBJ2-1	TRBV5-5	CASSFHGDRGGFSDEQFF
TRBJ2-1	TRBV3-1	CASSQVDRSNGDEQFF
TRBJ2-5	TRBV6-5	CASSYLPDRGSGETQYF
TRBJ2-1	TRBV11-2	CASSFTGVDYNEQFF
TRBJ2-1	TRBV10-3	CAISESDRGQFF
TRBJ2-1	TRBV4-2	CASEGVTGGWNEQFF
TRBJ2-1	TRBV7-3	CASSLTPTGNEQFF
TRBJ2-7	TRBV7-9	CASSSGTSGYEQYF
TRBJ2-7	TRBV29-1	CSVLLAGLSSYEQYF
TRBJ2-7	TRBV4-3	CASSQEEGQSYEQYF
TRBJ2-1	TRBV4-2	CASSQVGGGMNEQFF
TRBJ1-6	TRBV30	CAWTFGASLNNSPLHF
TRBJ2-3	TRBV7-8	CASSFGRLATDTQYF
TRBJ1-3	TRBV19	CASDGISGNTIYF